The source of this TCR beta chain is a study of T cell responses to AZD1222 COVID-19 vaccine. Findings and limits, study-wide: Reportedly, nearly half the spike-specific TCRs target unmutated variant regions.

As concerns this clone: Its antigen is unknown.

Sequencing was performed with immunoSEQ multiplex PCR; in TCRdb, only in-frame clones are kept and a portion is missing. Here the sample spans 100,000 to 150,000 clones, less than 95% being singletons. V dropped 3 bases and J dropped 8; count of bases not matched to a gene: 7. Germline CDR1 reads KGHSH; CDR2 reads LQKENI. The CDR3 runs to 14 residues. The chain has TRBV18 and TRBJ1-2; 9 nucleotides align to TRBD1. The receptor comes from an adult in good health. Material: peripheral blood, obtained on day 0 of MenACWY control vaccination. This CDR3 is CASSPGTGMNGYTF. CDR3 bases: TGTGCCAGCTCACCCGGGACAGGGATGAACGGCTACACCTTC.